This TCR beta chain came from a study of blood T cells in healthy people across ages. Through a sample-barcoded 5' primer and a J-beta primer mix, a second PCR was run for about 6 to 11 cycles. TCRdb independently ran MiXCR on the 5' RACE reads; one entry per CDR3 protein. The sample lists hundreds of thousands of distinct CDR3 sequences, about half seen once, with 25% to 35% in the top ten. Total RNA amounts of at least 6 micrograms were extracted per sample. This clonotype has only a few counts. This CDR3 comprises 13 residues. Germline V lookup: CDR1 DFQATT, CDR2 SNEGSKA (reference sequence). V lost 5 bases and J lost 8, with 16 bases in between.

The chain employs TRBV20-1 and TRBJ2-1; D perhaps matches TRBD2 (6 bases). The sample consisted of blood. This receptor was identified in a woman aged 55-69 years in good health. This chain's CDR3 is CSAPPELADEQFF. CDR3 bases: TGCAGTGCTCCCCCGGAATTAGCGGATGAGCAGTTCTTC.